This T cell receptor beta chain was sequenced during a study of blood T cells in healthy people across ages. General study points: Leaving the PBMCs unsorted stopped any conclusive comparison of naive versus antigen-experienced cells.

A sample-barcoded 5' primer and a J-beta primer mix were used in a second PCR of roughly 6 to 11 cycles. Each cDNA was tagged by a template-switch adaptor containing 12 random nucleotides. Every sample gave at least 2.5 million paired-end reads containing CDR3. TCRdb re-called the 5' RACE reads through MiXCR, storing one row per CDR3 protein. The profile shows about 570,000 distinct CDR3 sequences, 25% to 30% of them singletons. The V end lost 3 bases, the J end lost 0 bases, and 9 bases lay between the germline ends. CDR1 is SNHLY and CDR2 is FYNNEI in the germline V gene. This CDR3 contains 15 residues. The donors, aged roughly 6 to 90, were healthy Caucasians from Russia. As regards this clonotype: Its antigen is unidentified.

The clonotype comes from a woman aged 65 to 85 in good health. The sample consisted of blood. The J gene is TRBJ1-5, the V gene TRBV2, with D possibly matching TRBD1 (5 bases). The CDR3 spells CASSEGQYSNQPQHF. The CDR3 DNA is TGTGCCAGCAGTGAGGGGCAGTATAGCAATCAGCCCCAGCATTTT.